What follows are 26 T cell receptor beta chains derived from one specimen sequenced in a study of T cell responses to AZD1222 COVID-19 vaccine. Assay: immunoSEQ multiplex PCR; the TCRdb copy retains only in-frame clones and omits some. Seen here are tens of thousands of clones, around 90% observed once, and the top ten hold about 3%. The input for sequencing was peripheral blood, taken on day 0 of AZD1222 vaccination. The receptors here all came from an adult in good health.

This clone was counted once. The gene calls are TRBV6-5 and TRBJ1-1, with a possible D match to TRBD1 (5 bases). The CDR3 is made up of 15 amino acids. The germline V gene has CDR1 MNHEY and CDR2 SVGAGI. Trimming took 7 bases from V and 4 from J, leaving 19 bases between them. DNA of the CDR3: TGTGCCAGCAAAACAGCCCCACAGGTAGCCACTGAAGCTTTCTTT. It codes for CASKTAPQVATEAFF.

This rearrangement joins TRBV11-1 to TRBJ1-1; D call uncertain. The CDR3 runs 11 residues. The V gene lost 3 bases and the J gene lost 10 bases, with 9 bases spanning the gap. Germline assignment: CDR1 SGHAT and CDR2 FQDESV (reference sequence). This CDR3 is CASSFGERAFF. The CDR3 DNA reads TGTGCCAGCAGCTTTGGGGAAAGAGCTTTCTTT.

CDR3 in amino acids: CATSDSHGVNIQYF. The CDR3 DNA follows: TGTGCCACCTCGGACAGCCATGGGGTAAACATTCAGTACTTC. The rearrangement links TRBV6-5 to TRBJ2-4; D perhaps matches TRBD1 (6 bases). The V gene's germline CDR1 is MNHEY and CDR2 SVGAGI. CDR3 size: 14 residues. Trimming removed 10 bases at V and 6 bases at J, with 19 bases between.

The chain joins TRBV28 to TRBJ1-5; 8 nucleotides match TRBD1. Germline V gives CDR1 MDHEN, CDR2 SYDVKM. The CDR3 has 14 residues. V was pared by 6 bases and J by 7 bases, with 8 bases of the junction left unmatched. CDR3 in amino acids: CASSRGQGGQPQHF. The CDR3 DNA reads TGTGCCAGCAGCCGTGGACAGGGAGGACAGCCCCAGCATTTT. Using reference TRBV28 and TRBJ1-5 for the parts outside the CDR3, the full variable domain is DVKVTQSSRYLVKRTGEKVFLECVQDMDHENMFWYRQDPGLGLRLIYFSYDVKMKEKGDIPEGYSVSREKKERFSLILESASTNQTSMYLCASSRGQGGQPQHFGDGTRLSIL.

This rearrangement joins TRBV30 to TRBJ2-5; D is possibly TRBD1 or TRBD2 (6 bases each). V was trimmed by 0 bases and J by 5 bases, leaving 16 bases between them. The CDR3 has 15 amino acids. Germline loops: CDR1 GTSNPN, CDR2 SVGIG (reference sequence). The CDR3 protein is CAWSVYSGAGETQYF. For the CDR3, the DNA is TGTGCCTGGAGTGTATATTCGGGGGCCGGGGAGACCCAGTACTTC.

The CDR3 region has the DNA TGTGCCAGCGGGCGGGCAGCCGAGGACGAGCAGTACTTC. Amino acids: CASGRAAEDEQYF. The rearrangement links TRBV7-9 to TRBJ2-7, with a weak D call TRBD2 (5 bases). Germline V gene lookup returns CDR1 SEHNR and CDR2 FQNEAQ (reference sequence). The germline V and J ends were trimmed by 8 bases and 5 bases, with 16 bases remaining between them. This CDR3 has 13 amino acids. Looking up the rest from reference TRBV7-9 and TRBJ2-7 gives the full variable domain: DTGVSQNPRHKITKRGQNVTFRCDPISEHNRLYWYRQTLGQGPEFLTYFQNEAQLEKSRLLSDRFSAERPKGSFSTLEIQRTEQGDSAMYLCASGRAAEDEQYFGPGTRLTVT.

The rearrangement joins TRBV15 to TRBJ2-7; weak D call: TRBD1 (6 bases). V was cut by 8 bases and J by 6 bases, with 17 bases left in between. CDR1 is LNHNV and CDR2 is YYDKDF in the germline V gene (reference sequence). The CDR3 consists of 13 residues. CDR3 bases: TGTGCCACCCACGACAGGTCCTCCGGCGAGCAGTACTTC. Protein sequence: CATHDRSSGEQYF.

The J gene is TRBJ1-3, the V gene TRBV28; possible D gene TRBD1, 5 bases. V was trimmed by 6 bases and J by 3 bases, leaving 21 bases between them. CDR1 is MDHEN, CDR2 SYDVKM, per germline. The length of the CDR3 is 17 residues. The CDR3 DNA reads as TGTGCCAGCAGCCAACCTCGGGGGACCTCTTTTGGAAACACCATATATTTT. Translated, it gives CASSQPRGTSFGNTIYF.

The DNA of the CDR3 is TGTGCCAGCAGCCAAGAACCCTGGACTAGCGGGGACTCCTACAATGAGCAGTTCTTC. Encoded protein: CASSQEPWTSGDSYNEQFF. This chain uses TRBV3-1 (or the pseudogene TRBV3-2) with TRBJ2-1, with 12 nucleotides matching TRBD2. The CDR3 has 19 amino acids. Germline CDR1 LGHDT, CDR2 YNNKEL (reference sequence). Trimming at V came to 0 bases and at J to 0 bases, leaving 6 bases not matched to a gene.

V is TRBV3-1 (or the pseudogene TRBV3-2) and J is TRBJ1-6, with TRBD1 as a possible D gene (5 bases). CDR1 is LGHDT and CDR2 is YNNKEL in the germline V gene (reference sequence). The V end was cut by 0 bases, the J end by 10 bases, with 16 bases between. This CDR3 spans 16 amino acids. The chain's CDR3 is CASSQEGSLRDSPLHF. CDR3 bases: TGTGCCAGCAGCCAAGAAGGTTCTCTCAGGGACTCACCCCTCCACTTT.

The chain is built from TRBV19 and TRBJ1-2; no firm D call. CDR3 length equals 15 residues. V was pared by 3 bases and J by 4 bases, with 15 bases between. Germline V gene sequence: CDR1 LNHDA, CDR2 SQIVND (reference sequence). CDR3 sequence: CASSIHREASYGYTF. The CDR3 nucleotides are TGTGCCAGTAGTATCCATCGGGAAGCTAGCTATGGCTACACCTTC.

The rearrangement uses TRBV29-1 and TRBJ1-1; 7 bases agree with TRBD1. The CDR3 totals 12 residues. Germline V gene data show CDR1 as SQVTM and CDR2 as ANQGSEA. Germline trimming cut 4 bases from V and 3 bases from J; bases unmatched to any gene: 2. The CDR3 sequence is CSVGQGDTEAFF. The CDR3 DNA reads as TGCAGCGTTGGACAGGGAGACACTGAAGCTTTCTTT.

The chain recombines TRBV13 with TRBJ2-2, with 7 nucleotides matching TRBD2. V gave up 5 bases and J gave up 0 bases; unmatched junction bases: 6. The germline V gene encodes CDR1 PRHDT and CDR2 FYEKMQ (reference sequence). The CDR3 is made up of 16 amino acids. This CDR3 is CASSRNLAANTGELFF. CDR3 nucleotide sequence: TGTGCCAGCAGCCGAAATCTAGCGGCGAACACCGGGGAGCTGTTTTTT.

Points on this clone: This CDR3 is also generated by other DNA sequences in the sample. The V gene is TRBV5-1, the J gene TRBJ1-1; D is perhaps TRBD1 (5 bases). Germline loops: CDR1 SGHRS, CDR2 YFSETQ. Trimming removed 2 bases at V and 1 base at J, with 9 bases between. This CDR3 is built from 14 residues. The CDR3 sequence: CASSFGTANTEAFF. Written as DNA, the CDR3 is TGCGCCAGCAGCTTCGGGACGGCGAACACTGAAGCTTTCTTT.

The CDR3 sequence is CASSLADRQGGNTIYF. The CDR3 nucleotides are TGCGCCAGCAGCTTGGCGGACCGTCAAGGTGGAAACACCATATATTTT. The V gene is TRBV5-1, the J gene TRBJ1-3; no definite D call. Trimming left V 0 bases short and J 3 bases short, with 13 bases between. The CDR3 has 16 residues. CDR1 and CDR2 (germline): SGHRS, YFSETQ. The variable domain in full, completed from reference TRBV5-1 and TRBJ1-3, reads KAGVTQTPRYLIKTRGQQVTLSCSPISGHRSVSWYQQTPGQGLQFLFEYFSETQRNKGNFPGRFSGRQFSNSRSEMNVSTLELGDSALYLCASSLADRQGGNTIYFGEGSWLTVV.

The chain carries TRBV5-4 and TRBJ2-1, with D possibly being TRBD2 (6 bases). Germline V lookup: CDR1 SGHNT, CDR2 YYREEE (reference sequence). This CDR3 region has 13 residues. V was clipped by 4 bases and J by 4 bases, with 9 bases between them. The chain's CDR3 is CASSMGLYNEQFF. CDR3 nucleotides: TGTGCCAGCAGCATGGGACTTTACAATGAGCAGTTCTTC. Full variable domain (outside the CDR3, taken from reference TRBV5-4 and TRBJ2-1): ETGVTQSPTHLIKTRGQQVTLRCSSQSGHNTVSWYQQALGQGPQFIFQYYREEENGRGNFPPRFSGLQFPNYSSELNVNALELDDSALYLCASSMGLYNEQFFGPGTRLTVL.

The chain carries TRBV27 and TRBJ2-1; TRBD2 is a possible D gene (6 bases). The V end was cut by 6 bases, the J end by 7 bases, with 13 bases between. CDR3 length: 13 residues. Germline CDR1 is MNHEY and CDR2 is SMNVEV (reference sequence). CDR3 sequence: CASRPASANEQFF. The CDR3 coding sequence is TGTGCCAGCAGGCCTGCTAGCGCAAATGAGCAGTTCTTC.

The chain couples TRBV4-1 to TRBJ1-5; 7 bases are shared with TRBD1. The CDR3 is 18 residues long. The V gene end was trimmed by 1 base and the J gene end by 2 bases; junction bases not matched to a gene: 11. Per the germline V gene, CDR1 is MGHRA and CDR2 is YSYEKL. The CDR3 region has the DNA TGCGCCAGCAGCCAAGGGAGGGGGCAGTCAGGTGGCAATCAGCCCCAGCATTTT. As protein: CASSQGRGQSGGNQPQHF.

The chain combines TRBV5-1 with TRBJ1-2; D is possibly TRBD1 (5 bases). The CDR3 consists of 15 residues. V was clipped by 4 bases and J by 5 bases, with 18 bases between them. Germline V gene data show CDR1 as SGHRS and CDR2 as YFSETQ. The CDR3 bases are TGCGCCAGCAGCACAACGGGACGGCAAATTTATGGCTACACCTTC. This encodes CASSTTGRQIYGYTF.

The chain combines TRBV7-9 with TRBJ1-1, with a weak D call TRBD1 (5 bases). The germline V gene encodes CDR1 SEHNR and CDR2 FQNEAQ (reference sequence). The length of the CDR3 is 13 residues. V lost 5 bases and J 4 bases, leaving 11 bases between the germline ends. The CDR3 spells CASSPGGGTEAFF. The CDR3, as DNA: TGTGCCAGCAGCCCCGGGGGAGGCACTGAAGCTTTCTTT.

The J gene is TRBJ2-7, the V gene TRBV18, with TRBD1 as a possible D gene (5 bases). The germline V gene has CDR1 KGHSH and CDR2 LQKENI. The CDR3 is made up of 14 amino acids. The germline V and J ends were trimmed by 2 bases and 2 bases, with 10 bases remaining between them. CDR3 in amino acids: CASSPSRQTYEQYF. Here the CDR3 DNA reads TGTGCCAGCTCACCAAGTCGACAGACCTACGAGCAGTACTTC.

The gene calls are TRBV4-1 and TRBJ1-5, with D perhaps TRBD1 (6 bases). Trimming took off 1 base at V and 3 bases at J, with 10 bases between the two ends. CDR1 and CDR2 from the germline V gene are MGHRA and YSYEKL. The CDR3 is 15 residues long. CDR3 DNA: TGCGCCAGCAGCCAAGGGGACAAACCCAATCAGCCCCAGCATTTT. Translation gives CASSQGDKPNQPQHF.

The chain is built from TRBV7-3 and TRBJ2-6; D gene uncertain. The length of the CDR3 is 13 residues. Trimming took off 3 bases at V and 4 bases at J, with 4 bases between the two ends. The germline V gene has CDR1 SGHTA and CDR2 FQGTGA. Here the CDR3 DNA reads TGTGCCAGCAGCTTCTCCGGGGCCAACGTCCTGACTTTC. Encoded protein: CASSFSGANVLTF.

The CDR3 bases are TGTGCCAGCTCACTCGCAGGGAGCACAGATACGCAGTATTTT. This codes for CASSLAGSTDTQYF. The chain couples TRBV18 to TRBJ2-3, with D possibly matching TRBD1 (5 bases). Deletions cut 4 bases from V and 0 bases from J, with 8 bases between. CDR3 length: 14 residues. Per the germline V gene, CDR1 is KGHSH and CDR2 is LQKENI.

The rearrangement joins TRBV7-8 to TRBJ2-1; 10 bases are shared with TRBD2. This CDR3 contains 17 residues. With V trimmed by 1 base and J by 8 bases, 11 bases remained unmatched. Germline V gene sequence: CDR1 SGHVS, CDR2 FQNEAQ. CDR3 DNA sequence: TGTGCCAGCAGCTTAGAGGCTAGCGGGGGCCCAGGAGATGAGCAGTTCTTC. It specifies CASSLEASGGPGDEQFF.

Written as DNA, the CDR3 is TGTGCCAGCAGCTTAAGACTAGCGGGAGGGCTGACCAAAAACATTCAGTACTTC. Translated: CASSLRLAGGLTKNIQYF. J is TRBJ2-4 and V is TRBV7-8; 14 positions agree with TRBD2. Trimming at V came to 2 bases and at J to 2 bases, leaving 5 bases not matched to a gene. Germline V CDR1 and CDR2: SGHVS, FQNEAQ. The CDR3 loop spans 18 amino acids. The variable domain in full, with the rest retrieved from reference TRBV7-8 and TRBJ2-4, is GAGVSQSPRYKVAKRGQDVALRCDPISGHVSLFWYQQALGQGPEFLTYFQNEAQLDKSGLPSDRFFAERPEGSVSTLKIQRTQQEDSAVYLCASSLRLAGGLTKNIQYFGAGTRLSVL.